This T cell receptor (beta chain) came from a study of shared clonotypes between healthy human individuals. This table comes from immunoSEQ multiplex PCR, and its TCRdb copy is limited to in-frame clones, with some not included. The sample lists around 940,000 clones; approximately 80% were seen once. There are a few counts of this clone. The CDR3 is made up of 16 amino acids. V was clipped by 6 bases and J by 3 bases, with 15 bases between them. Germline CDR1 and CDR2: MNHEY and SMNVEV (reference sequence). The chain recombines TRBV27 with TRBJ1-6; D not resolved. Sequenced material: memory CD4+ T cells sorted from blood. Subset specified: CD45RA-negative fraction. The receptor's source is a man aged 18 to 29 in good health. As DNA, the CDR3 is TGTGCCAGCAGCCCAGGATCTCTCATCTATAATTCACCCCTCCACTTT. Translated, it gives CASSPGSLIYNSPLHF.